This TCR beta chain was captured by sequencing in a study of naive and memory T cell subsets. Overall study findings and caveats: Especially in CD8 cells, naive repertoires contained a few larger clonotypes, possibly CD45RA-re-expressing memory cells. Gini index rose across naive, CM, EM and EMRA in CD4 and CD8.

V shed 1 base and J 4 bases; nucleotides not matched to a gene: 5. Germline V CDR1 and CDR2: SGHAT, FQDESV (reference sequence). This CDR3 is 16 amino acids long. To note about this clonotype: The target antigen is unknown.

The beta constant-region primer was an equimolar mix of two oligonucleotides covering TRBC1 and TRBC2. Ligated cDNA was amplified by four rounds of PCR with nested alpha and beta constant-region primers and SP2. An oligonucleotide with the SP2 primer and a 12-nucleotide UMI was ligated to the cDNA 3' end. TCRdb independently ran MiXCR on the UMI-ligation and nested PCR reads; one entry per CDR3 protein. The table lists 90,000 to 120,000 distinct CDR3 sequences, more than 12% of them singletons. Sequenced sample: naive CD8+ T cells from blood. The chain carries TRBV11-1 and TRBJ2-1; 9 nucleotides line up with TRBD1. This TCR was sampled from a human donor in good health. The CDR3: CASSLVGTGSYNEQFF. CDR3 coding DNA: TGTGCCAGCAGCTTAGTGGGGACAGGGTCATACAATGAGCAGTTCTTC.